These T cell receptor beta chains were read from a single sample in a study of T-cell reconstitution after alpha-beta-depleted transplantation in children. TCRdb ran MiXCR on the PCR reads and lists one entry per CDR3 protein. Among approximately 510,000 distinct CDR3 sequences listed, around 20% were seen once. Sequences were derived from PBMCs from the stem cell graft donor, sampled from the stem cell graft. These receptors came from a human donor who donated a stem cell graft to a child with acute lymphoblastic leukemia. The CDR3 runs from the conserved cysteine through the conserved F or W. The order of the fields is J gene, D gene, clone size, V gene, CDR3 DNA, CDR3 protein. A D gene is named only where the DNA matches it firmly. Not every row has a clone size; where given, it reads once, few, many or a size class.

>TRBJ2-1|-|many|TRBV20-1
TGCAGTGCTCGGACGGGGGAACCCGGTGAGCAGTTCTTC
CSARTGEPGEQFF
>TRBJ2-5|-|few|TRBV11-2
TGTGCCAGCAGCGGATGGGACCCAGCGGAGAACCCCCAAGAGACCCAGTACTTC
CASSGWDPAENPQETQYF
>TRBJ2-5|TRBD1|few|TRBV7-8
TGTGCCAGCAGCTTTTACAGGGGCACTCAAGAGACCCAGTACTTC
CASSFYRGTQETQYF
>TRBJ2-1|TRBD2|few|TRBV9
TGTGCCAGCAGCTCGGGACTAGCGGGACCCAATGAGCAGTTCTTC
CASSSGLAGPNEQFF
>TRBJ2-3|TRBD2|few|TRBV5-6
TGTGCCAGCAGCTTGCCTGCGGGATATAGCGGGAGCGCAGCTGGGGATACGCAGTATTTT
CASSLPAGYSGSAAGDTQYF
>TRBJ2-3|-|-|TRBV20-1
TGCAGTGCTAGAGATCGGCGAACTAGCACAGATACGCAGTATTTT
CSARDRRTSTDTQYF
>TRBJ2-1|TRBD2|-|TRBV15
TGTGCCACCAGCCTTACCTGGGGGGGAGTGGAGAATGAGCAGTTCTTC
CATSLTWGGVENEQFF
>TRBJ1-4|-|-|TRBV12-3/TRBV12-4
TGTGCCAGCAGTATAGCCTCCGTTGGGGTGACGTTTTTT
CASSIASVGVTFF
>TRBJ2-5|TRBD2|few|TRBV6-5
TGTGCCAGCAGTTACTCGGGACTAGCGGGAGCCCCCCAGACCCAGTACTTC
CASSYSGLAGAPQTQYF
>TRBJ2-3|TRBD2|-|TRBV23-1
TGCGCCTGGCCTAGCGGGAGGGTGCCCACAGATACGCAGTATTTT
CAWPSGRVPTDTQYF
>TRBJ2-7|TRBD1|-|TRBV15
TGTGCCACCAGCAGGGACAGGGGGAGCTCCTACGAGCAGTACTTC
CATSRDRGSSYEQYF
>TRBJ2-3|-|few|TRBV5-1
TGCGCCAGCAGCCGGCGGTCAGACTCAATACCTCGGAATTCCGATACGCAGTATTTT
CASSRRSDSIPRNSDTQYF
>TRBJ1-2|TRBD1|-|TRBV12-3/TRBV12-4
TGTGCCAGCAGTGTACAGGGGTACTATGGCTACACCTTC
CASSVQGYYGYTF
>TRBJ2-7|TRBD2|-|TRBV10-2
TGCGCCAGCTCGACTAGCGGACCCTACGAGCAGTACTTC
CASSTSGPYEQYF
>TRBJ2-7|-|-|TRBV11-2
TGTGCCAGCAGCTTGATGGACGGATACGAGCAGTACTTC
CASSLMDGYEQYF
>TRBJ1-1|-|-|TRBV20-1
TGCAGTGCTAGTGTGGAGTCGAACACTGAAGCTTTCTTT
CSASVESNTEAFF
>TRBJ2-7|-|few|TRBV14
TGTGCCAGCAGCCTTTGGAGCGAGGAGCTATACGAGCAGTACTTC
CASSLWSEELYEQYF
>TRBJ2-3|-|few|TRBV2
TGTGCCAGCAGTGCGGGACTTAAGAGCACAGATACGCAGTATTTT
CASSAGLKSTDTQYF
>TRBJ2-3|-|few|TRBV29-1
TGCAGCGTTGAAGATTTTAGGGATACGCAGTATTTT
CSVEDFRDTQYF
>TRBJ2-7|-|few|TRBV4-1
TGCGCCAGCAGCCAAGGAGGGTCGGTGTCCTACGAGCAGTACTTC
CASSQGGSVSYEQYF
>TRBJ2-7|TRBD1|few|TRBV29-1
TGCAGCGTTGAAGGGGACAGGGAGGGGCAGTACTTC
CSVEGDREGQYF
>TRBJ1-2|TRBD1|-|TRBV3-1
TGTGCCCTCTGTCCAAGATTCGGGACAGGAACCCAATACTATGGCTACACCTTC
CALCPRFGTGTQYYGYTF
>TRBJ2-5|-|-|TRBV3-1
TGTGCCAGCAGCCAAGGAGTTAGGGAGAAAGAGACCCAGTACTTC
CASSQGVREKETQYF
>TRBJ2-7|TRBD1|few|TRBV5-1
TGCGCCAGCAGCGCCGGGACAGGGTATCTGGGGTTACACGAGCAGTACTTC
CASSAGTGYLGLHEQYF
>TRBJ2-3|-|-|TRBV5-6
TGTGCCAGCAGCTTGGGGCTAGGGATAGATACGCAGTATTTT
CASSLGLGIDTQYF
>TRBJ1-2|-|-|TRBV6-1
TGTGCCAGCAGTCCGTCCCAGGAAAACTATGGCTACACCTTC
CASSPSQENYGYTF
>TRBJ2-2|-|few|TRBV12-3/TRBV12-4
TGTGCCAGCAGTTCCGGGACTGGCTGGGAGCTGTTTTTT
CASSSGTGWELFF
>TRBJ1-1|-|-|TRBV20-1
TGCAGACTCACTGTCAGTCCCACTGAAGCTTTCTTT
CRLTVSPTEAFF
>TRBJ2-5|-|few|TRBV29-1
TGCAGCGTTGATATAGCCCGAGAGACCCAGTACTTC
CSVDIARETQYF
>TRBJ1-3|-|-|TRBV15
TGTGCCACCAGCAGCCCGCGGGGGATTAGCACCATATATTTT
CATSSPRGISTIYF
>TRBJ1-2|-|-|TRBV15
TGTGCCACCAGCAGAGGCGGAACCCACCCAGGGGAAGCTAACTATGGCTACACCTTC
CATSRGGTHPGEANYGYTF
>TRBJ2-1|TRBD1|few|TRBV20-1
TGCAGTGCTAGATCCGCGGGACAGGGCTACAATGAGCAGTTCTTC
CSARSAGQGYNEQFF
>TRBJ1-1|-|-|TRBV5-1
TGCGCCAGCACATCATGGGCAGGGGACACTGAAGCTTTCTTT
CASTSWAGDTEAFF
>TRBJ2-1|-|few|TRBV29-1
TGCAGCGTTGTTCGACATGAGCAGTTCTTC
CSVVRHEQFF
>TRBJ1-5|-|-|TRBV12-3/TRBV12-4
TGTGCCAGCACCTCAGGAATAAATCAGCCCCAGCATTTT
CASTSGINQPQHF
>TRBJ2-2|TRBD1|-|TRBV5-1
TGCGCCAGCAGCTTCTTTTCCGTTAACAGGGGGAACACCGGGGAGCTGTTTTTT
CASSFFSVNRGNTGELFF
>TRBJ1-5|TRBD1|-|TRBV4-1
TGCGCCAGCAGCCACCCGGGACAGGGTTTACAGCCCCAGCATTTT
CASSHPGQGLQPQHF
>TRBJ1-3|-|-|TRBV11-2
TGTGCCAGCAGCTCGATACGGGACCCGGGAAACACCATATATTTT
CASSSIRDPGNTIYF
>TRBJ2-7|TRBD1|-|TRBV5-1
TGCGCCAGCAGACAGCCGGGACAGGGGCTCGAGCAGTACTTC
CASRQPGQGLEQYF
>TRBJ2-2|-|-|TRBV4-1
TGCGCCAGCAGCCCCCTTGCACAGGGCCCCGGGGAGCTGTTTTTT
CASSPLAQGPGELFF
>TRBJ1-1|-|few|TRBV12-3/TRBV12-4
TGTGCCAGCACCCGAGGGGATGGTTGGACTGAAGCTTTCTTT
CASTRGDGWTEAFF
>TRBJ2-3|-|-|TRBV7-3
TGTGCCAGCAGCTTAAAGGGAGTGTCGGATACGCAGTATTTT
CASSLKGVSDTQYF
>TRBJ1-2|-|-|TRBV7-9
TGTGCCAGCAGCTCGCTTCCTACAGAAAACTATGGCTACACCTTC
CASSSLPTENYGYTF
>TRBJ2-3|TRBD1|few|TRBV7-3
TGTGCCAGCAGATCCGACCGGGACAGGGGATTCACAGATACGCAGTATTTT
CASRSDRDRGFTDTQYF
>TRBJ2-7|-|-|TRBV29-1
TGCAGCGTTCCGGGAAGCATGTACTACGAGCAGTACTTC
CSVPGSMYYEQYF
>TRBJ2-3|-|-|TRBV27
TGTGCCAGCAGTCGTGGGAGCCTTACCACAGATACGCAGTATTTT
CASSRGSLTTDTQYF
>TRBJ1-4|-|-|TRBV18
TGTGCCAGCTCACCCCCCGCACAGGGTTTGACGGGGGAAAAACTGTTTTTT
CASSPPAQGLTGEKLFF
>TRBJ2-3|TRBD1|-|TRBV10-2
TGCGCCAGCAGCGTAACAGGGGGCGAAACAGATACGCAGTATTTT
CASSVTGGETDTQYF
>TRBJ2-1|TRBD1|-|TRBV12-3/TRBV12-4
TGTGCCAGCAGATCACAGGGGGCTAGCTCCTACAATGAGCAGTTCTTC
CASRSQGASSYNEQFF
>TRBJ2-3|-|-|TRBV5-1
TGCGCCAGCAGCTCCGATCCGAACACAGATACGCAGTATTTT
CASSSDPNTDTQYF
>TRBJ1-1|-|-|TRBV13
TGTGCCAGCAGCTTAGAGCAGGACCCACTTTCGGGGAACACTGAAGCTTTCTTT
CASSLEQDPLSGNTEAFF
>TRBJ2-1|-|few|TRBV6-5
TGTGCCAGCGTCCCTCAGAGCTCCTACAATGAGCAGTTCTTC
CASVPQSSYNEQFF
>TRBJ2-1|TRBD1|few|TRBV27
TGTGCCGTTCTTCCCGGGACAGGCTACAATGAGCAGTTCTTC
CAVLPGTGYNEQFF
>TRBJ2-7|TRBD1|many|TRBV7-3
TGTGCCAGCAGCTTAGGGACAGGGCTCGAGCAGTACTTC
CASSLGTGLEQYF
>TRBJ1-1|-|few|TRBV7-2
TGTGCCAGCAGGAGGGTCACGAACACTGAAGCTTTCTTT
CASRRVTNTEAFF
>TRBJ1-2|-|few|TRBV20-1
TGCAGTGCTAATGGCGGCGGCTACACCTTC
CSANGGGYTF
>TRBJ2-1|-|few|TRBV20-1
TGCAGTGCTAGCAAGCACGGGGGCTACAATGAGCAGTTCTTC
CSASKHGGYNEQFF
>TRBJ2-1|-|few|TRBV6-1
TGTGCCAGCAGGCCTCCGGGACTCCTTGGGAATGAGCAGTTCTTC
CASRPPGLLGNEQFF